The clone carrying this TCR beta chain has more than one count but fewer than ten. Donors were grouped by their self-reported clinical history. V shed 5 bases and J 5 bases; nucleotides not matched to a gene: 8. The germline gives CDR1 SNHLY, CDR2 FYNNEI. The CDR3 extends over 15 amino acids. The sample is drawn from a study of blood T cell repertoires in COVID-19. Study-wide context: T cells, B-cell-depleted T cells, or PBMCs supplied cDNA or gDNA.

In the study's own analysis: Scientists estimated how many nucleated cells there were by amplifying reference gene primers. Profiled with immunoSEQ multiplex PCR; TCRdb holds only in-frame clones, not every one. V and J calls plus clone size are reproduced from that table; the DNA served to infer D and trimming. Of about 140,000 clones in the sample, almost 85% were seen once. The sample was PBMCs or T cells enriched from blood (not recorded which). The V gene is TRBV2, the J gene TRBJ1-1; 10 positions match TRBD1. This clonotype was obtained from a woman between 50 and 59 years old with acute COVID-19. The CDR3 sequence: CASSSDRGRRTEAFF. CDR3 sequence (DNA): TGTGCCAGCAGTTCAGACAGGGGGCGCCGAACTGAAGCTTTCTTT.